The source of this TCR beta chain is a study of tumour-infiltrating T cells in Burkitt lymphoma. The repertoire was sequenced with immunoSEQ multiplex PCR; TCRdb's copy has only in-frame clones and lacks some. Of roughly 13,000 clones in the sample, roughly 74% are singletons; the top ten hold 6% to 8%. The CDR3 runs to 15 residues. The genes are TRBV1 and TRBJ1-1. TRBV1 is noted as a pseudogene. The sequence was collected from a human donor with diffuse large B-cell lymphoma. Input material: tumor tissue. CDR3 residues: CTSFTTRHTNTEAFF. The CDR3 DNA is TGCACCAGCTTCACAACCCGGCATACGAACACTGAAGCTTTCTTT.